This T cell receptor beta chain derives from a study of molecular identifiers for immune sequencing clone quantification. This clonotype appeared a few times. Antigen: not known. Study results and limitations: Among more than 850,000 naive cells, spiked Jurkat TCR RNA from a single cell was reportedly detectable. Over 97% of CMV-specific effector molecules, but under 1% of naive ones, were in clones above 20 copies. Barcodes shared by identical TCR molecules could lead to underestimated sizes of highly expanded clones.

Per germline, CDR1 MNHEY and CDR2 SMNVEV (reference sequence). V was shortened by 5 bases and J by 7 bases, with 11 bases between the two germline ends. The CDR3 runs 12 residues. Bulk libraries came from a prior protocol with listed TCR primers. TCRdb processed the PCR reads anew with MiXCR; each CDR3 protein has one entry. The sample includes hundreds of thousands of distinct CDR3 sequences, about 25% of them seen just once. This TCR came from a human donor in good health. Some libraries in this study had Jurkat cell RNA spiked in. Sequencing input: naive CD8+ T cells from blood, with Jurkat cell RNA spiked in. As to subset: FACS-sorted CD8+CD4-CCR7+CD45RA+ naive T cells. The rearrangement links TRBV27 to TRBJ1-1; D unresolved. The CDR3 nucleotides are TGTGCCAGCAGTCGAGGGCCCGATGAAGCTTTCTTT. Its translation is CASSRGPDEAFF.